A selection of T cell receptor beta chains follows, all from one sample in a study of regulatory T cells in long-lasting Graves disease. TCRdb independently ran MiXCR on the multiplex PCR reads; one entry per CDR3 protein. The sample lists about 460,000 distinct CDR3 sequences, 20% to 25% occurring once. Sequences were derived from peripheral blood mononuclear cells (PBMCs), sampled when the disease was refractory, from a patient treated with antithyroid drugs. These TCRs come from a female donor with Graves disease. CDR3s include the opening cysteine and the closing phenylalanine or tryptophan. The D gene is left open where the match is weak. Part of the rows lack a size; the others show once, few, many or a class for expanded clones.

clone_size cdr3_length j_call v_call d_call cdr3_nt cdr3_aa
many 13 TRBJ1-1 TRBV5-1 NA TGCGCCAGCAGCCCCCGCCACGAGGGTGAAGCTTTCTTT CASSPRHEGEAFF
many 14 TRBJ2-7 TRBV29-1 TRBD1 TGCAGCCCACATCCGGGACAGGGGGCGGACGAGCAGTACTTC CSPHPGQGADEQYF
many 15 TRBJ2-2 TRBV2 NA TGTGCCAGCAGTCCTCTTAGAGCAGCTACCGGGGAGCTGTTTTTT CASSPLRAATGELFF
NA 16 TRBJ2-7 TRBV4-3 TRBD2 TGCGCCAGCAGCCCACTAGCGGGGGTTCAAAACTACGAGCAGTACTTC CASSPLAGVQNYEQYF
few 16 TRBJ1-5 TRBV2 TRBD1 TGTGCCAGCAGTGAATTTGCGACAGGGTTCGACCAGCCCCAGCATTTT CASSEFATGFDQPQHF
NA 15 TRBJ1-6 TRBV7-9 NA TGTGCCAGCAGAGACCAAGGGGGTGAATATTCACCCCTCCACTTT CASRDQGGEYSPLHF
few 14 TRBJ2-5 TRBV3-1 NA TGTGCCAGCAGCCTAAGCGGGCCTCAAGAGACCCAGTACTTC CASSLSGPQETQYF
many 15 TRBJ1-1 TRBV12-3/TRBV12-4 TRBD1 TGTGCCAGCAGACGCACTACAACAGGGGCGAGTGAAGCTTTCTTT CASRRTTTGASEAFF
NA 14 TRBJ1-5 TRBV19 NA TGTGCCAGTAGTCGGGTTTATAGCAATCAGCCCCAGCATTTT CASSRVYSNQPQHF
few 13 TRBJ1-6 TRBV12-5 NA TGTGCTAGTGGTTTGGTACCGGGATCACCCCTCCACTTT CASGLVPGSPLHF
NA 15 TRBJ1-6 TRBV6-5 TRBD1 TGTGCCAGCAGTTACTCGAAAGGGGGCGTTTCACCCCTCCACTTT CASSYSKGGVSPLHF
few 14 TRBJ2-7 TRBV10-3 TRBD1 TGTGCCATCACTCTGGACAGGCGCTTAAAAGAGCAGTACTTC CAITLDRRLKEQYF
many 13 TRBJ2-7 TRBV12-3/TRBV12-4 NA TGTGCCAGCAGTTTTTCAGGGAGAAACGAGCAGTACTTC CASSFSGRNEQYF
many 13 TRBJ1-1 TRBV28 NA TGTGCCAGCAGTTTGCGGCAGGGGATTGGAGCTTTCTTT CASSLRQGIGAFF
NA 13 TRBJ1-6 TRBV15 NA TGTGCCACCAGCGGCGACAGGAATTCACCCCTCCACTTT CATSGDRNSPLHF
few 15 TRBJ2-7 TRBV30 NA TGTGCCTGGAGTGTTTTGGGGGGCGGCCTTTACGAGCAGTACTTC CAWSVLGGGLYEQYF
NA 15 TRBJ2-2 TRBV7-6 NA TGTGCCAGCAGCTTAGAGGCAGGGGAAACCGGGGAGCTGTTTTTT CASSLEAGETGELFF
NA 13 TRBJ1-2 TRBV7-9 NA TGTGCCAGCAGCTTCCAGACAGACTATGGCTACACCTTC CASSFQTDYGYTF
many 13 TRBJ1-5 TRBV6-1 NA TGTGCCAGCAGTGAAGAATGGGATCAGCCCCAGCATTTT CASSEEWDQPQHF
NA 15 TRBJ1-1 TRBV18 NA TGTGCCAGCTCCCTCCGACAGCCAATGAACACTGAAGCTTTCTTT CASSLRQPMNTEAFF
many 14 TRBJ2-7 TRBV27 NA TGTGCCAGCACCCCGACACCGATAACCTACGAGCAGTACTTC CASTPTPITYEQYF
NA 14 TRBJ1-1 TRBV10-1 NA TGCGCCAGCAGCACCCGGGACCCCGGCACTGAAGCTTTCTTT CASSTRDPGTEAFF
many 11 TRBJ2-2 TRBV2 NA TGTGCCAGCAGGGGGGCCGGGGAGCTGTTTTTT CASRGAGELFF
few 19 TRBJ1-6 TRBV6-2/TRBV6-3 NA TGTGCCAGCAGTTACTCGAGCCGAGGGGAGGGGGTTTGGAATTCACCCCTCCACTTT CASSYSSRGEGVWNSPLHF
NA 17 TRBJ2-3 TRBV6-2/TRBV6-3 NA TGTGCCAGCAGTTACTCGCCTACTGGCGGCTACACAGATACGCAGTATTTT CASSYSPTGGYTDTQYF
NA 15 TRBJ2-4 TRBV7-9 NA TGTGCCAGCAGCTTAGTAATCTTGGGGATAAACATTCAGTACTTC CASSLVILGINIQYF
many 13 TRBJ1-4 TRBV28 NA TGTGCCAGCAGTCCCATAGTTAATGAAAAACTGTTTTTT CASSPIVNEKLFF
many 12 TRBJ2-7 TRBV7-9 TRBD2 TGTGCCAGCAGCCGACTAGCAGACGAGCAGTACTTC CASSRLADEQYF